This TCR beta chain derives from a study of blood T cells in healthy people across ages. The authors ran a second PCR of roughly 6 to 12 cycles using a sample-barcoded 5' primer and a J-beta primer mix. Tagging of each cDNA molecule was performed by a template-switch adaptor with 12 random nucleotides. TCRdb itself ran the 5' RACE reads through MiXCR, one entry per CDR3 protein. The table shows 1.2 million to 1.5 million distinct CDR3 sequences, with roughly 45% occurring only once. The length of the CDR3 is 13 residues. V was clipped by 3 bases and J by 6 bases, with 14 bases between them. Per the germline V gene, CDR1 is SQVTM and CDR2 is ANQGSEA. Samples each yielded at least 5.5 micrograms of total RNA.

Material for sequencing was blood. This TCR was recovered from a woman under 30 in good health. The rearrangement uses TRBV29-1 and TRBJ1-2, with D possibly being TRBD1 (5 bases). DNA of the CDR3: TGCAGCGTTGAGCATCAGGGTCGACATGGCTACACCTTC. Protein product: CSVEHQGRHGYTF.